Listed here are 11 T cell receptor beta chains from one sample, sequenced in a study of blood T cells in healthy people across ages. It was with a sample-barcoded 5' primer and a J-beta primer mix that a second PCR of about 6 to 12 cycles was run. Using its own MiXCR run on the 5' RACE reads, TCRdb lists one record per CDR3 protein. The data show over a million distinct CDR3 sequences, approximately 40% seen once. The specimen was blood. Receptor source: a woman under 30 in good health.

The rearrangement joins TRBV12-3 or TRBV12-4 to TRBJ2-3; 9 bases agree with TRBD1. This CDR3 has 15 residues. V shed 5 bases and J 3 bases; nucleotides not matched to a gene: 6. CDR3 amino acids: CASSPNRGRTDTQYF. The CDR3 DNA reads TGTGCCAGCAGTCCGAACAGGGGGCGTACAGATACGCAGTATTTT.

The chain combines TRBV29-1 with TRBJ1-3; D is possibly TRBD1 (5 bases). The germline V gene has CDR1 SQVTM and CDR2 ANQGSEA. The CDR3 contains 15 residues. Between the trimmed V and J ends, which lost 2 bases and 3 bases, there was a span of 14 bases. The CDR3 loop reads CSVEWSAGFGNTIYF. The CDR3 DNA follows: TGCAGCGTTGAATGGTCAGCAGGGTTTGGAAACACCATATATTTT. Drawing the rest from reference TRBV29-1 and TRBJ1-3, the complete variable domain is SAVISQKPSRDICQRGTSLTIQCQVDSQVTMMFWYRQQPGQSLTLIATANQGSEATYESGFVIDKFPISRPNLTFSTLTVSNMSPEDSSIYLCSVEWSAGFGNTIYFGEGSWLTVV.

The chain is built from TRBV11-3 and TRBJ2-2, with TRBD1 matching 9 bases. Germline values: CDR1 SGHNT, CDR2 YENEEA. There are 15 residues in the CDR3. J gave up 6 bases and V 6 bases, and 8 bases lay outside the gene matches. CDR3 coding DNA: TGTGCCAGCAGTCCACAGGGGGCCCTAGCCGGGGAGCTGTTTTTT. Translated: CASSPQGALAGELFF.

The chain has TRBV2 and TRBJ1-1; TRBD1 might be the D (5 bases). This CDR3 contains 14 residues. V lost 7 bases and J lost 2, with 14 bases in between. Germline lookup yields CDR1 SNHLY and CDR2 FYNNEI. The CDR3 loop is CASTRLGGNTEAFF. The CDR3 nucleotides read TGTGCCAGCACACGTCTGGGGGGTAACACTGAAGCTTTCTTT.

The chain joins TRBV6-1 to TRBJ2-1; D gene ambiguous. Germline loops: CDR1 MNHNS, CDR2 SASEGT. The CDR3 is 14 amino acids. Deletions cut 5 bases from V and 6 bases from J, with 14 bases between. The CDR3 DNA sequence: TGTGCCAGCAGTTATCTGACTGGCGGCAATGAGCAGTTCTTC. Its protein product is CASSYLTGGNEQFF.

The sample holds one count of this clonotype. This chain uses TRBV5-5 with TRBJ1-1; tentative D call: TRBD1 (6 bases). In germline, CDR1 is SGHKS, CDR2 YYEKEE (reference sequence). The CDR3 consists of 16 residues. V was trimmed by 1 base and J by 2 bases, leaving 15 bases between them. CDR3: CASSLNPRGGNTEAFF. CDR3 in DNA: TGTGCCAGCAGCTTGAATCCTAGGGGGGGAAACACTGAAGCTTTCTTT.

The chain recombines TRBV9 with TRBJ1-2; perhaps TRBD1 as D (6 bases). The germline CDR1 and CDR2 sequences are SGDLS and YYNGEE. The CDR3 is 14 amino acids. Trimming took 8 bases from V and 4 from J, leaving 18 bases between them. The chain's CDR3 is CASNSHGQTYGYTF. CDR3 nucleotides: TGTGCCAGTAATTCACATGGACAGACCTATGGCTACACCTTC. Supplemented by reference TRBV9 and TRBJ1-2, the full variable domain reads DSGVTQTPKHLITATGQRVTLRCSPRSGDLSVYWYQQSLDQGLQFLIQYYNGEERAKGNILERFSAQQFPDLHSELNLSSLELGDSALYFCASNSHGQTYGYTFGSGTRLTVV.

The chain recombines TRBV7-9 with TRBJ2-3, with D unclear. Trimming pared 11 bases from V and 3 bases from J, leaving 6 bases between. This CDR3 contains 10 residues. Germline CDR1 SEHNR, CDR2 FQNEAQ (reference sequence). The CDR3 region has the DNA TGTGCCCTCCGTACAGATACGCAGTATTTT. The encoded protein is CALRTDTQYF.

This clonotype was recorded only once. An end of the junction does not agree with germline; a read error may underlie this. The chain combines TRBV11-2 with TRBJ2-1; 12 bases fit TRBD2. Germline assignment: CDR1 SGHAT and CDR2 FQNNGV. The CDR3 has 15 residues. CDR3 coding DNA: TGTGCCGGCAGAGCTCTAGCGGGAGGGCCGAATGAGCAGTTCTTC. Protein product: CAGRALAGGPNEQFF.

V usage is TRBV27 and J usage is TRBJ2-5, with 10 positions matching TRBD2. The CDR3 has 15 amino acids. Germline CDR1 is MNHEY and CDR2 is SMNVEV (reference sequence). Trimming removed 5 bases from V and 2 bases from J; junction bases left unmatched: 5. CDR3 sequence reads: CASSAGTSVQETQYF. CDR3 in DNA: TGTGCCAGCAGTGCCGGGACTAGCGTACAAGAGACCCAGTACTTC.

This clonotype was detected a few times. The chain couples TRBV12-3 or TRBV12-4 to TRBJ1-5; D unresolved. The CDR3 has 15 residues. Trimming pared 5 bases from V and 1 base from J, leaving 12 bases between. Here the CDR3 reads CASSPTTESNQPQHF. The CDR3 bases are TGTGCCAGCAGTCCCACTACAGAAAGCAATCAGCCCCAGCATTTT.